These T cell receptor beta chains were read from a single sample in a study of blood T cell repertoires in COVID-19. Produced via immunoSEQ multiplex PCR; TCRdb's table is partial and in-frame only. The data contain around 330,000 clones, about nine tenths of them singletons. Sequenced input: PBMCs or T cells enriched from blood (not recorded which). These receptors originate from a woman aged 40 to 55 who had recovered from COVID-19. Each CDR3 is given with its conserved first and last residue. A D gene is named only where the DNA matches it firmly. Clone size is not always given. Where it is, it says once, few, many or a class for expanded clones.

>TRBD2|TRBV7-8|NA|TRBJ2-1
CASSLVRLAGPSYNEQFF
TGTGCCAGCAGCTTAGTTCGTCTAGCGGGACCTTCCTACAATGAGCAGTTCTTC
>NA|TRBV7-2|NA|TRBJ1-1
CASSLGQGFRVAFF
TGTGCCAGCAGCTTAGGGCAGGGGTTTAGAGTAGCTTTCTTT
>NA|TRBV5-1|NA|TRBJ2-5
CASGLEETQYF
TGCGCCAGCGGTCTAGAAGAGACCCAGTACTTC
>NA|TRBV5-6|NA|TRBJ2-1
CASSVGANPHEQFF
TGTGCCAGCAGCGTAGGGGCTAATCCCCATGAGCAGTTCTTC
>NA|TRBV5-4|NA|TRBJ2-3
CASRVGGTDTQYF
TGTGCCAGCAGGGTGGGGGGTACGGATACGCAGTATTTT
>NA|TRBV28|NA|TRBJ1-1
CASSSSGVGDTEAFF
TGTGCCAGCAGTTCGTCGGGGGTGGGGGACACTGAAGCTTTCTTT
>NA|TRBV10-3|NA|TRBJ2-3
CAITPGRDTDTQYF
TGTGCCATCACCCCGGGTAGAGACACAGATACGCAGTATTTT
>NA|TRBV3-1/TRBV3-2|NA|TRBJ2-3
CASSQDLGGTQYF
TGTGCCAGCAGCCAAGATCTCGGGGGTACGCAGTATTTT
>NA|TRBV9|NA|TRBJ1-5
CASSEGEGSNQPQHF
TGTGCCAGCAGCGAGGGGGAAGGGAGCAATCAGCCCCAGCATTTT
>NA|TRBV23-1|NA|TRBJ1-3
CASTSKGASGNTIYF
TGCGCCAGCACCTCCAAAGGGGCCTCTGGAAACACCATATATTTT
>NA|TRBV6-5|NA|TRBJ1-3
CASRRGATSGNTIYF
TGTGCCAGCCGACGGGGGGCCACCTCTGGAAACACCATATATTTT
>TRBD1|TRBV7-2|NA|TRBJ2-2
CASSARTGAVGELFF
TGTGCCAGCAGCGCCCGGACAGGGGCGGTCGGGGAGCTGTTTTTT
>TRBD2|TRBV6-2/TRBV6-3|NA|TRBJ2-1
CASSLNAGVYNEQFF
TGTGCCAGCAGCCTAAACGCGGGGGTATACAATGAGCAGTTCTTC
>NA|TRBV6-9|NA|TRBJ1-3
CATPWREYSGNTIYF
TGTGCCACTCCTTGGAGGGAATACTCTGGAAACACCATATATTTT
>NA|TRBV5-1|NA|TRBJ1-4
CASSLEGGVTNEKLFF
TGCGCCAGCAGCTTGGAAGGGGGTGTGACTAATGAAAAACTGTTTTTT
>TRBD2|TRBV5-4|NA|TRBJ2-7
CASSQGLGAYEQYF
TGTGCCAGCAGCCAAGGACTAGGCGCCTACGAGCAGTACTTC
>TRBD2|TRBV5-4|NA|TRBJ2-2
CASSSGLAGATGELFF
TGTGCCAGCAGCTCCGGACTAGCGGGAGCCACCGGGGAGCTGTTTTTT
>TRBD1|TRBV28|once|TRBJ2-1
CASSFPGQPYNEQFF
TGTGCCAGCAGTTTCCCGGGACAGCCCTACAATGAGCAGTTCTTC
>TRBD2|TRBV6-4|once|TRBJ2-7
CASPGLAGAPSYEQYF
TGTGCCAGCCCCGGACTAGCGGGAGCCCCTTCCTACGAGCAGTACTTC
>TRBD1|TRBV7-9|NA|TRBJ1-4
CASSWTGGFATNEKLFF
TGTGCCAGCAGCTGGACAGGGGGATTTGCAACTAATGAAAAACTGTTTTTT
>TRBD1|TRBV6-2/TRBV6-3|NA|TRBJ2-7
CASSYSFPTGKKFEQYF
TGTGCCAGCAGTTACTCGTTTCCGACAGGGAAAAAATTCGAGCAGTACTTC
>TRBD1|TRBV5-6|NA|TRBJ1-3
CASSSMTGTNPIYF
TGTGCCAGCAGCTCGATGACAGGGACCAACCCCATATATTTT
>NA|TRBV6-5|NA|TRBJ1-2
CASRPFTPYGYTF
TGTGCCAGCAGGCCGTTTACACCGTATGGCTACACCTTC
>TRBD2|TRBV9|once|TRBJ2-1
CASSVVTAGESYEQFF
TGTGCCAGCAGCGTAGTAACAGCGGGAGAAAGCTATGAGCAGTTCTTC